This T cell receptor (beta chain) was retrieved from a study of ipilimumab plus nivolumab after autologous stem cell transplantation. Study details: Median doses per patient: roughly five ipilimumab, about 8 nivolumab.

Libraries were prepared by immunoSEQ multiplex PCR; TCRdb keeps only in-frame clonotypes and omits some of them. The sample lists fewer than 30,000 clones; roughly 86% were seen once. The CDR3 extends over 16 amino acids. Germline V lookup: CDR1 PRHDT, CDR2 FYEKMQ (reference sequence). This material consisted of PBMCs, taken in a trial of ipilimumab plus nivolumab as post-transplant consolidation. The chain couples TRBV13 to TRBJ2-5; TRBD2 matches 8 bases. Matching the DNA end better, TRBJ2-7 makes the J call doubtful. The source is a male donor with diffuse large B-cell lymphoma. This CDR3 reads CASSLGRRLASYEQYF. CDR3 nucleotides: TGTGCCAGCAGCTTAGGCCGTAGACTAGCGAGTTACGAGCAGTACTTC.